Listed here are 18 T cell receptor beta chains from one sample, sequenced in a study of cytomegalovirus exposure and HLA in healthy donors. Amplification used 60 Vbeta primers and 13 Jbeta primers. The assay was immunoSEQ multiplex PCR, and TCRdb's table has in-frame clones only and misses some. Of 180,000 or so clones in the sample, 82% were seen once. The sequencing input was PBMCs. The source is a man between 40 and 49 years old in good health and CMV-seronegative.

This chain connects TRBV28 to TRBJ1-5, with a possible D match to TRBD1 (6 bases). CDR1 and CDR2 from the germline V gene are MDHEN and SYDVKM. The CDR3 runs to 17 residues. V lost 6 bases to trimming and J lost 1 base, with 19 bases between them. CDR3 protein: CASRDSWGLGSNQPQHF. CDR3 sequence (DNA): TGTGCCAGCAGGGACAGTTGGGGCTTAGGGAGCAATCAGCCCCAGCATTTT.

CDR3 coding DNA: TGTGCCAGCACCACCCGCGAGGCCCAGTACTTC. This encodes CASTTREAQYF. V usage is TRBV6-6 and J usage is TRBJ2-5; D uncertain. Germline-derived CDR1 and CDR2 are MNHNY and SVGAGI (reference sequence). CDR3 length equals 11 residues. Trimming left V 7 bases short and J 9 bases short, with 12 bases between.

CDR3 residues: CVLGTGINEQFF. For the CDR3, the DNA is TGTGTCTTGGGGACAGGGATTAATGAGCAGTTCTTC. V is TRBV30 and J is TRBJ2-1, with TRBD1 matching over 9 bases. CDR3 size: 12 residues. From germline, CDR1 is GTSNPN and CDR2 SVGIG (reference sequence).

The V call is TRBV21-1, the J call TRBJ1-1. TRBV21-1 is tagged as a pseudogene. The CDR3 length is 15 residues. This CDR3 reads CASPRGLRGNTEAFF. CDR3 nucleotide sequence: TGTGCCAGCCCGCGGGGTTTACGAGGGAACACTGAAGCTTTCTTT.

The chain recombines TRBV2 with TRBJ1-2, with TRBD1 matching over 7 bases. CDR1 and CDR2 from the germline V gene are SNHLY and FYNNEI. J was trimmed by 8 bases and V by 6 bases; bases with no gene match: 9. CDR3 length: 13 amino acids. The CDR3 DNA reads TGTGCCAGCAGGGGAGAGGGGGCGCAGGGCTACACCTTC. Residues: CASRGEGAQGYTF.

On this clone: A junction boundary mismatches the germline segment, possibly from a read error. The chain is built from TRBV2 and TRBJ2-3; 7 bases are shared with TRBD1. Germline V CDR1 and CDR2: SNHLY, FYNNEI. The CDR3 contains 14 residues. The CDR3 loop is CASSEDRAGDTQYF. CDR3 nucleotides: TGTGCCAGCAGCGAAGACAGGGCCGGTGATACGCAGTATTTT.

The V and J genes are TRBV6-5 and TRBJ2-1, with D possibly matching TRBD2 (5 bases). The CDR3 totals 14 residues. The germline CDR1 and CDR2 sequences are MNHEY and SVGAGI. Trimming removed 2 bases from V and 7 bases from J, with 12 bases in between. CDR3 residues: CASSYDYSGNEQFF. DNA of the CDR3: TGTGCCAGCAGTTACGACTACTCCGGGAATGAGCAGTTCTTC.

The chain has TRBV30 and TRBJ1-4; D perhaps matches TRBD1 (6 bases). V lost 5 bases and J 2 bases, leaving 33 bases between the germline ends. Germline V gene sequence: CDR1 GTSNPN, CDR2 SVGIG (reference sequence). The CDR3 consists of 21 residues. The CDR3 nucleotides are TGTGCCTGGTGTACTTTACCCGGGACACGGGGAGGGGGGGGGACTAATGAAAAACTGTTTTTT. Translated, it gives CAWCTLPGTRGGGGTNEKLFF.

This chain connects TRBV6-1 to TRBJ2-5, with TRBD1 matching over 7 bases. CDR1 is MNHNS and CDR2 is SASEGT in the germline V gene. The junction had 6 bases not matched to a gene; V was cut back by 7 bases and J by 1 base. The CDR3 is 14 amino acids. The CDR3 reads CASTAQGFQETQYF. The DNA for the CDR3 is TGTGCCAGCACCGCACAGGGGTTCCAAGAGACCCAGTACTTC.

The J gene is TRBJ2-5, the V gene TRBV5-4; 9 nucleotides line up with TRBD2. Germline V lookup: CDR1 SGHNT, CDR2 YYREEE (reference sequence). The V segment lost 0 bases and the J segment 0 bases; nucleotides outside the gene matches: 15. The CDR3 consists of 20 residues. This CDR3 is CASSLGSGPAGGPYQETQYF. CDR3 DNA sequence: TGTGCCAGCAGCTTGGGATCGGGGCCGGCGGGGGGGCCTTACCAAGAGACCCAGTACTTC.

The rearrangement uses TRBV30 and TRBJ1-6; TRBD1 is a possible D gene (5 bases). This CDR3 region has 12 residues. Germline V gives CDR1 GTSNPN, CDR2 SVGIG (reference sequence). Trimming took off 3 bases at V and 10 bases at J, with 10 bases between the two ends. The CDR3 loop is CAWRAGQSPLHF. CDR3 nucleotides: TGTGCCTGGAGGGCAGGGCAATCACCCCTCCACTTT.

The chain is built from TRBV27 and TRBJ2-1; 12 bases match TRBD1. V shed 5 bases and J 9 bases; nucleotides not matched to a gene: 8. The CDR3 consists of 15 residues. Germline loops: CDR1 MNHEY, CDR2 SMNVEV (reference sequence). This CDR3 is CASSDRDRGLSEQFF. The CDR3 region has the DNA TGTGCCAGCAGTGACCGGGACAGGGGGCTGAGTGAGCAGTTCTTC.

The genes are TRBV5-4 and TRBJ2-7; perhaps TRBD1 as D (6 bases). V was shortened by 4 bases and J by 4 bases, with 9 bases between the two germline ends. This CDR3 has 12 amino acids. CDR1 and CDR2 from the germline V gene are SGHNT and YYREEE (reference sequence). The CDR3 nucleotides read TGTGCCAGCAGCAGAGGGGGATACGAGCAGTACTTC. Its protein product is CASSRGGYEQYF. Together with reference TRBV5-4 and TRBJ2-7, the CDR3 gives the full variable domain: ETGVTQSPTHLIKTRGQQVTLRCSSQSGHNTVSWYQQALGQGPQFIFQYYREEENGRGNFPPRFSGLQFPNYSSELNVNALELDDSALYLCASSRGGYEQYFGPGTRLTVT.

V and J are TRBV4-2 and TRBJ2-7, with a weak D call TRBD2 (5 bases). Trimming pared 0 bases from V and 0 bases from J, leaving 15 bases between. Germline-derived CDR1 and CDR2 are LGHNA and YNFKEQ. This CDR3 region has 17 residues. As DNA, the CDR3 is TGTGCCAGCAGCCAAGAATCCGCCAGGACTGTCTCCTACGAGCAGTACTTC. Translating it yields CASSQESARTVSYEQYF.

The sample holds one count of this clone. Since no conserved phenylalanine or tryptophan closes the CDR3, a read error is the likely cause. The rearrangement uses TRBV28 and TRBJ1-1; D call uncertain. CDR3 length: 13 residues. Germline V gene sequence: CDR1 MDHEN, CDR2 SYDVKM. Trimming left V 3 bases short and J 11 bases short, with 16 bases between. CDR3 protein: CASSFRWAGGAFL. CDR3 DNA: TGTGCCAGCAGTTTCCGTTGGGCAGGAGGGGCTTTCCTT.

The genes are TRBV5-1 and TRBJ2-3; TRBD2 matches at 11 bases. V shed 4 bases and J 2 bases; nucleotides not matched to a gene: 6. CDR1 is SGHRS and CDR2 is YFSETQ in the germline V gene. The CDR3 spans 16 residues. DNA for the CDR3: TGCGCCAGCAGCATGGGACTAGCGGTTACCACAGATACGCAGTATTTT. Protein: CASSMGLAVTTDTQYF.

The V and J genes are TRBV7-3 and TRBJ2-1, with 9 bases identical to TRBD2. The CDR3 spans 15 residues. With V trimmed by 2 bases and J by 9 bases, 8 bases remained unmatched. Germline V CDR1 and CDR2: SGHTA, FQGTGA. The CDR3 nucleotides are TGTGCCAGCAGCTTAGTGTGGACTAGCGAGAGTGAGCAGTTCTTC. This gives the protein CASSLVWTSESEQFF.

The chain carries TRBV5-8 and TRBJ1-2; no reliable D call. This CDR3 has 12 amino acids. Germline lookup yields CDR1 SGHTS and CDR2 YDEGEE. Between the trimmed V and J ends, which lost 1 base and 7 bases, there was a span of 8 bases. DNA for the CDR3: TGTGCCAGCAGCTTGCGAGGTAGTGGCTACACCTTC. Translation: CASSLRGSGYTF.